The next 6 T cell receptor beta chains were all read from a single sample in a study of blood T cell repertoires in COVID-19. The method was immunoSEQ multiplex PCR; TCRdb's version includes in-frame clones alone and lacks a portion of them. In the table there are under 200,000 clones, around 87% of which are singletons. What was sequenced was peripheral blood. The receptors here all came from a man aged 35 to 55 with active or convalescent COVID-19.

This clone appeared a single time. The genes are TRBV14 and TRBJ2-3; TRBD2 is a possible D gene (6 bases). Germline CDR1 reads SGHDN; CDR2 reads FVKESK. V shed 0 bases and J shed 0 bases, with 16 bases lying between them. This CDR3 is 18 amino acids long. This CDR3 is CASSQDFAGLRSTDTQYF. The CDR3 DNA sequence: TGTGCCAGCAGCCAAGACTTTGCGGGACTGAGAAGCACAGATACGCAGTATTTT.

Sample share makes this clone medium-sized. For the CDR3, the DNA is TGTGCCAGCAGTCTCCAACAGGGGCTCGGGGGAACTTTCTTT. As protein: CASSLQQGLGGTFF. The chain has TRBV7-9 and TRBJ1-1, with 7 bases lining up with TRBD1. The CDR3 is made up of 14 amino acids. V was pared by 6 bases and J by 12 bases, with 16 bases of the junction left unmatched. The germline CDR1 and CDR2 sequences are SEHNR and FQNEAQ (reference sequence).

The CDR3 sequence is CASSPGQGNTIYF. The DNA of the CDR3 is TGTGCCAGCAGTCCGGGACAGGGAAACACCATATATTTT. This sequence joins TRBV12-3 or TRBV12-4 and TRBJ1-3; TRBD1 agrees at 7 bases. The CDR3 covers 13 residues. The junction had 2 bases not matched to a gene; V was cut back by 5 bases and J by 4 bases.

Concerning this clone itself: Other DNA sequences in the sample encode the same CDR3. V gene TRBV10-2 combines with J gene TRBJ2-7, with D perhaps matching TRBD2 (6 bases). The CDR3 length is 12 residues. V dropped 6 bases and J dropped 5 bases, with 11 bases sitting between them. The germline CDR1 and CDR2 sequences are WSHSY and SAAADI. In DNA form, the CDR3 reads TGCGCCAGCAGCGCTGCGGGGAACGAGCAGTACTTC. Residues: CASSAAGNEQYF.

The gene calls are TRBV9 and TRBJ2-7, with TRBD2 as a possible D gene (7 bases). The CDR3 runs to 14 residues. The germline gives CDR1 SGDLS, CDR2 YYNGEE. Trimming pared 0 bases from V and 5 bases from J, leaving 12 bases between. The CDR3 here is CASSVEGGLDEQYF. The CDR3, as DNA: TGTGCCAGCAGCGTAGAGGGGGGGCTCGACGAGCAGTACTTC.

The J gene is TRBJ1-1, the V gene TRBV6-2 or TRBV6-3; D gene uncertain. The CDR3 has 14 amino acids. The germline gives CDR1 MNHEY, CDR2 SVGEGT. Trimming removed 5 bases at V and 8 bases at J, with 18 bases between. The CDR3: CASSSLGSQLEAFF. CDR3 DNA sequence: TGTGCCAGCAGTAGCCTCGGGTCTCAGCTAGAAGCTTTCTTT.